Presented here are 5 T cell receptor beta chains from one specimen sequenced in a study of blood T cell repertoires in COVID-19. Profiled with immunoSEQ multiplex PCR; TCRdb holds only in-frame clones, not every one. The data contain about 260,000 clones, around nine tenths of them singletons. The specimen was peripheral blood. The receptors derive from a woman aged 25 to 39 with COVID-19, enrolled during active disease.

The genes are TRBV3-1 (or the pseudogene TRBV3-2) and TRBJ1-3; D is uncertain. The ends were cut back, 3 bases at V and 4 bases at J, with 7 bases in the middle. Germline V gives CDR1 LGHDT, CDR2 YNNKEL (reference sequence). This CDR3 is 13 amino acids long. The CDR3 spells CASSQGEGNTIYF. As DNA, the CDR3 is TGTGCCAGCAGCCAGGGAGAAGGAAACACCATATATTTT.

The J gene is TRBJ2-7, the V gene TRBV21-1; TRBD2, the table's D call, lacks a check against the DNA. TRBV21-1 is a listed pseudogene. This CDR3 has 17 amino acids. Written as DNA, the CDR3 is TGTGCCAGCAGCAAAGTCGGGTTGCGGGGGCGCCCCTACGAGCAGTACTTC. Translated: CASSKVGLRGRPYEQYF.

The chain carries TRBV29-1 and TRBJ2-5; maybe TRBD2 (5 bases). Germline values: CDR1 SQVTM, CDR2 ANQGSEA. The CDR3 is 12 residues long. Trimming took 4 bases from V and 5 from J, leaving 11 bases between them. The CDR3 reads CSVVKGGETQYF. As DNA, the CDR3 is TGCAGCGTTGTAAAGGGCGGGGAGACCCAGTACTTC.

The chain joins TRBV27 to TRBJ2-7; D possibly corresponds to TRBD1 (6 bases). The CDR3 sequence is 13 residues long. The germline CDR1 and CDR2 sequences are MNHEY and SMNVEV (reference sequence). The V end was cut by 3 bases, the J end by 5 bases, with 11 bases between. The CDR3 protein is CASSFGTPDEQYF. The CDR3, as DNA: TGTGCCAGCAGTTTTGGGACACCGGACGAGCAGTACTTC.

J is TRBJ2-2 and V is TRBV28; D not certain. The CDR3 contains 13 residues. Germline CDR1 is MDHEN and CDR2 is SYDVKM. V dropped 4 bases and J dropped 2 bases, with 5 bases sitting between them. The CDR3 reads CASSSSNTGELFF. The CDR3 bases are TGTGCCAGCAGTTCGAGTAACACCGGGGAGCTGTTTTTT.